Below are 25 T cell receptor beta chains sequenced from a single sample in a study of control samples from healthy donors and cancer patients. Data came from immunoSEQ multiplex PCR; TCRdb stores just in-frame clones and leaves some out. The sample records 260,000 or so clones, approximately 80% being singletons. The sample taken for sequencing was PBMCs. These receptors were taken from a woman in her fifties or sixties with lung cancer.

The CDR3 sequence is CASRSPSGAQETQYF. The CDR3 DNA sequence: TGTGCCAGCAGGTCGCCGAGCGGGGCACAAGAGACCCAGTACTTC. The V call is TRBV28, the J call TRBJ2-5; 7 bases match TRBD2. The CDR3 runs 15 residues. V trimming: 6 bases; J trimming: 2 bases; junction bases outside the gene matches: 9. The germline gives CDR1 MDHEN, CDR2 SYDVKM.

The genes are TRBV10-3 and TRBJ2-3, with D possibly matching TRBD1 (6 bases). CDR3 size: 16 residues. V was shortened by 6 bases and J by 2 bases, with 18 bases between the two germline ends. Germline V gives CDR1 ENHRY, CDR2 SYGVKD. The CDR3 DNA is TGTGCCATCAGATCTTACAGGGATGATACCACAGATACGCAGTATTTT. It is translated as CAIRSYRDDTTDTQYF.

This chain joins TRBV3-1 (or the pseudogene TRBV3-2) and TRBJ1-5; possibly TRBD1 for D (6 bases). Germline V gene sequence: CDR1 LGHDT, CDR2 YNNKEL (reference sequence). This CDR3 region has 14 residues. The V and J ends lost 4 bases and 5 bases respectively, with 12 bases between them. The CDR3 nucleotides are TGTGCCAGCAGCCGGGCACAGGGTCATCAGCCCCAGCATTTT. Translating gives CASSRAQGHQPQHF.

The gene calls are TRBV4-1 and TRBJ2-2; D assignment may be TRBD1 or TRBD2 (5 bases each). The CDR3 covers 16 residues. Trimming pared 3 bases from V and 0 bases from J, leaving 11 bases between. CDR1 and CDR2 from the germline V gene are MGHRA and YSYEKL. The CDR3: CASSQRDVANTGELFF. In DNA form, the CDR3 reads TGCGCCAGCAGCCAGAGGGACGTCGCGAACACCGGGGAGCTGTTTTTT.

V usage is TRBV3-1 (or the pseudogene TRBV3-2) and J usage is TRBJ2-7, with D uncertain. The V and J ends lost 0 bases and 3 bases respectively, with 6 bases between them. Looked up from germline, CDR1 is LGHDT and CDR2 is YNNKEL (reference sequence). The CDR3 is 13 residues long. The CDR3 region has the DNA TGTGCCAGCAGCCAAGAGCCCAACTACGAGCAGTACTTC. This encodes CASSQEPNYEQYF.

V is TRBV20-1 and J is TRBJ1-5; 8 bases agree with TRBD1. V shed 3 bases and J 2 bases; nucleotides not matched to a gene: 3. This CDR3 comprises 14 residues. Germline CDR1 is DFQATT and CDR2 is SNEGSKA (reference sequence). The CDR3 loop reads CSASDRGGNQPQHF. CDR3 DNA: TGCAGTGCTAGTGACAGGGGAGGCAATCAGCCCCAGCATTTT.

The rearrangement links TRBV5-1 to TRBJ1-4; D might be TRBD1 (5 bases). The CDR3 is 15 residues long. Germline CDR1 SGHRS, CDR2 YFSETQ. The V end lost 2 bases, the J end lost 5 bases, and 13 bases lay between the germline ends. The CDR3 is CASSFLGRLNEKLFF. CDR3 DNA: TGCGCCAGCAGCTTCTTGGGACGTCTGAATGAAAAACTGTTTTTT.

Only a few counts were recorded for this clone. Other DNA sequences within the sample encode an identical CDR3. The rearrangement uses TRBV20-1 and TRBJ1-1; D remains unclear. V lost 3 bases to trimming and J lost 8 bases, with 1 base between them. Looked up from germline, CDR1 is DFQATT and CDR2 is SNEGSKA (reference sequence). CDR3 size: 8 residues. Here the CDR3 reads CSASEAFF. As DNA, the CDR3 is TGCAGTGCTAGCGAAGCTTTCTTT.

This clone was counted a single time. The CDR3 DNA sequence: TGTGCCAGCAGTTTAGAGGGCCTTACTACGCAGTATTTT. Amino acids: CASSLEGLTTQYF. The chain uses TRBV12-3 or TRBV12-4 and TRBJ2-3, with D unclear. V gave up 1 base and J gave up 8 bases, with 10 bases separating them. CDR3 length equals 13 residues.

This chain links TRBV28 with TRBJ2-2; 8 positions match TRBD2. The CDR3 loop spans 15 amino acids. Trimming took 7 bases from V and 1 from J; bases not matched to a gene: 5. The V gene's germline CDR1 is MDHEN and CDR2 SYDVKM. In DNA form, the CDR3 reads TGTGCCAGCACCACACGGGAGGGGAACACCGGGGAGCTGTTTTTT. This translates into CASTTREGNTGELFF.

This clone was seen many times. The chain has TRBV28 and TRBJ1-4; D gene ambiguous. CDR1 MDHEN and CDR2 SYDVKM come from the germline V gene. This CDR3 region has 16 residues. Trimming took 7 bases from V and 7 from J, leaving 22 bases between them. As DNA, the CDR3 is TGTGCCAGCACCCCCCTCGGGGATGTGATTGGTGAAAAACTGTTTTTT. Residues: CASTPLGDVIGEKLFF.

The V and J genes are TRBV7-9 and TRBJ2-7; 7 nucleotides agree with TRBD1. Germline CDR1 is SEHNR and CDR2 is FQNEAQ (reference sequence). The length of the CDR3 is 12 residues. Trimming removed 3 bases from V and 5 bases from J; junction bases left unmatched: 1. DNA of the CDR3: TGTGCCAGCAGCTTGAGGGGGCACGAGCAGTACTTC. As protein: CASSLRGHEQYF.

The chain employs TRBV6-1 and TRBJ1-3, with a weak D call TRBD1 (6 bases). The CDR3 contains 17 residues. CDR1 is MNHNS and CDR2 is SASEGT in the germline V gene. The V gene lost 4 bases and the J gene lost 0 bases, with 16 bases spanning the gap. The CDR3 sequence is CASSGSSGAHSGNTIYF. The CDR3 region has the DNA TGTGCCAGCAGTGGCTCTTCAGGGGCTCACTCTGGAAACACCATATATTTT.

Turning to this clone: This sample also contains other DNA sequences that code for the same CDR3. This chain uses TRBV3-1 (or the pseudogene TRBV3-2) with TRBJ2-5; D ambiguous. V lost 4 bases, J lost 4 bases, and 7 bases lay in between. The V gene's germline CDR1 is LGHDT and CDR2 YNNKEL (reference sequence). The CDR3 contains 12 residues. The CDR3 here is CASSPFGETQYF. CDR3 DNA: TGTGCCAGCAGCCCCTTCGGAGAGACCCAGTACTTC.

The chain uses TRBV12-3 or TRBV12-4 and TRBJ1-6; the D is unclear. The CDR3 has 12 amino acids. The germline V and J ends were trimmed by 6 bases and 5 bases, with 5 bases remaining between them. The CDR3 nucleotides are TGTGCCAGCAGCCGAGATAATTCACCCCTCCACTTT. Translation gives CASSRDNSPLHF.

The CDR3 DNA sequence: TGTGCCAGTAGTATTCAGACAGGGGGCATTGGGGCCAACGTCCTGACTTTC. Protein sequence: CASSIQTGGIGANVLTF. The chain carries TRBV19 and TRBJ2-6; the match to TRBD1 covers 10 bases. There are 17 residues in the CDR3. Germline V lookup: CDR1 LNHDA, CDR2 SQIVND (reference sequence). J was trimmed by 3 bases and V by 3 bases; bases with no gene match: 5.

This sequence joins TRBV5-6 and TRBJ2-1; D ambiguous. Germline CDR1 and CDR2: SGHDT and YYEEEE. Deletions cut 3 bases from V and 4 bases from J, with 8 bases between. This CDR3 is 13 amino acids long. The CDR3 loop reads CASSSQPYNEQFF. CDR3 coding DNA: TGTGCCAGCAGCTCCCAACCTTACAATGAGCAGTTCTTC.

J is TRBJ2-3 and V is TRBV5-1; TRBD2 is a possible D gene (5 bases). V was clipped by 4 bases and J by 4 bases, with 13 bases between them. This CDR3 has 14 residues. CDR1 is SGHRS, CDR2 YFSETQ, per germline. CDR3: CASSPRGESDTQYF. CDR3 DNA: TGCGCCAGCAGCCCCCGGGGAGAATCAGATACGCAGTATTTT.

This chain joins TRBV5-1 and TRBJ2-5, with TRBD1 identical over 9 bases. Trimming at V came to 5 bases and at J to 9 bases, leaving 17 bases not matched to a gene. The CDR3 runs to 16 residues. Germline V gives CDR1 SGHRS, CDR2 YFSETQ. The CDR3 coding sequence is TGCGCCAGCAGTCTGCTGACAGGGGGTGGCGAGACGGCCCAGTACTTC. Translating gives CASSLLTGGGETAQYF.

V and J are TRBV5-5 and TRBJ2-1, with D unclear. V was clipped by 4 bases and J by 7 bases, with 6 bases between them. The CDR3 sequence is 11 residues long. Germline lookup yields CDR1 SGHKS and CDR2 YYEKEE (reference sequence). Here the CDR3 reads CASSPSNEQFF. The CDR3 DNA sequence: TGTGCCAGCAGCCCATCAAATGAGCAGTTCTTC. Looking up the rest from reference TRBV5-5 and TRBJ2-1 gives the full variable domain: DAGVTQSPTHLIKTRGQQVTLRCSPISGHKSVSWYQQVLGQGPQFIFQYYEKEERGRGNFPDRFSARQFPNYSSELNVNALLLGDSALYLCASSPSNEQFFGPGTRLTVL.

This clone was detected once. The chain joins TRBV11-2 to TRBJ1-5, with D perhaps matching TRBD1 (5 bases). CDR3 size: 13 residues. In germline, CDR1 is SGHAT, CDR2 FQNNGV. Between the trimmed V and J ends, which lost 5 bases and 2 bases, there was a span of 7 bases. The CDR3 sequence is CASSQGGNQPQHF. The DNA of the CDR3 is TGTGCCAGCAGCCAGGGAGGCAATCAGCCCCAGCATTTT.

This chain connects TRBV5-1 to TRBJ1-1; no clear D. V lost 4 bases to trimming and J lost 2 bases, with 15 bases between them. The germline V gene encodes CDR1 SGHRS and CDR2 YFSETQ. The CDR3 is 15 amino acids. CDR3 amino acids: CASSPMGGLNTEAFF. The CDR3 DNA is TGCGCCAGCAGCCCGATGGGAGGACTCAACACTGAAGCTTTCTTT.

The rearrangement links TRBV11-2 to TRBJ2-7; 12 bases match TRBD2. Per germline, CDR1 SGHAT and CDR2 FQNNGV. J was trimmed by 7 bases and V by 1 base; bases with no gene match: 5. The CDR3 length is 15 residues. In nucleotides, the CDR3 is TGTGCCAGCAGCTTAGGGCTAGCGGGGGGGAAGGAGCAGTACTTC. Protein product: CASSLGLAGGKEQYF.

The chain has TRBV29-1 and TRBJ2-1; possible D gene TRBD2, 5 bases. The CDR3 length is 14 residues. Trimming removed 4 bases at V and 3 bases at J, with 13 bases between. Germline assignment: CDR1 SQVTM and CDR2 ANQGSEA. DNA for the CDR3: TGCAGCGTTGTAGGCGGGCGAGGCTACAATGAGCAGTTCTTC. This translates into CSVVGGRGYNEQFF.

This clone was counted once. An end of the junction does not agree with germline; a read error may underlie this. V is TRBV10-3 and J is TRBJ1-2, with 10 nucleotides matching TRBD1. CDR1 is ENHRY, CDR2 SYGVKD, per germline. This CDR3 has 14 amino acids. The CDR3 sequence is CAISEPRTGGTLYF. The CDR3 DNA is TGTGCCATCAGTGAGCCAAGGACAGGGGGAACGCTATACTTC.